This TCR beta chain was observed in a study of T cells expressing NK-cell markers. Per germline, CDR1 LGHNA and CDR2 YSLEER. CDR3 length equals 14 residues. General study results and limits: Of CD8+ T cells, about 1.0-8% belonged to dominant NKG2C+ clonotypes in roughly six donors.

5'RACE template switching with UMIs produced the TCR beta cDNA. TCRdb reprocessed the 5' RACE reads and stores each CDR3 protein as one record, lacking DNA. The sample shows some 450,000 distinct CDR3 sequences, and 7.3% sits with its ten largest clones. To note about this clonotype: Its cognate antigen is unknown.

The sample consisted of blood T cells: a sorted CD56 or NKG2C T cell subset, CD4+ or CD8+ T cells, or bulk PBMC T cells (not recorded which). The chain is built from TRBV4-3 and TRBJ2-3; the TCRdb call, TRBD2, lacks DNA for checking. The TCR originated in a woman aged 18-70 years in good health. This chain's CDR3 is CASSPLLSGDTQYF.